This TCR beta chain was captured in a study of human T cells and chemical hapten exposure. Study-wide findings and caveats: No shift was seen in TCRs above 1 in 1000 frequency with DPC sensitization.

The CDR3 has 13 amino acids. Looked up from germline, CDR1 is MDHEN and CDR2 is SYDVKM. Trimming stripped 6 bases from V and 10 bases from J, with 15 bases between. Documented time point: pre-sensitization, week 0. Treatment noted: therapeutic diphenylcyclopropenone sensitization with weekly scalp DPC. Blood draws preceded each patch test application. Each CDR3 protein is one row after TCRdb ran MiXCR on the RACE reads. In the table there are roughly 110,000 distinct CDR3 sequences, more than 10% of which are singletons. For this clonotype: Its antigen is undetermined.

The material was whole blood, obtained in connection with sensitization to the hapten diphenylcyclopropenone (DPC). V gene TRBV28 combines with J gene TRBJ1-4; D might be TRBD1 (5 bases). The source is a woman aged 50 to 65 with alopecia areata. Some clones in this sample may be carry-over from other donors' samples. In nucleotides, the CDR3 is TGTGCCAGCAGGCAACAGGTTACTGGAAAACTGTTTTTT. This encodes CASRQQVTGKLFF. The whole variable domain, filled in from reference TRBV28 and TRBJ1-4, reads DVKVTQSSRYLVKRTGEKVFLECVQDMDHENMFWYRQDPGLGLRLIYFSYDVKMKEKGDIPEGYSVSREKKERFSLILESASTNQTSMYLCASRQQVTGKLFFGSGTQLSVL.